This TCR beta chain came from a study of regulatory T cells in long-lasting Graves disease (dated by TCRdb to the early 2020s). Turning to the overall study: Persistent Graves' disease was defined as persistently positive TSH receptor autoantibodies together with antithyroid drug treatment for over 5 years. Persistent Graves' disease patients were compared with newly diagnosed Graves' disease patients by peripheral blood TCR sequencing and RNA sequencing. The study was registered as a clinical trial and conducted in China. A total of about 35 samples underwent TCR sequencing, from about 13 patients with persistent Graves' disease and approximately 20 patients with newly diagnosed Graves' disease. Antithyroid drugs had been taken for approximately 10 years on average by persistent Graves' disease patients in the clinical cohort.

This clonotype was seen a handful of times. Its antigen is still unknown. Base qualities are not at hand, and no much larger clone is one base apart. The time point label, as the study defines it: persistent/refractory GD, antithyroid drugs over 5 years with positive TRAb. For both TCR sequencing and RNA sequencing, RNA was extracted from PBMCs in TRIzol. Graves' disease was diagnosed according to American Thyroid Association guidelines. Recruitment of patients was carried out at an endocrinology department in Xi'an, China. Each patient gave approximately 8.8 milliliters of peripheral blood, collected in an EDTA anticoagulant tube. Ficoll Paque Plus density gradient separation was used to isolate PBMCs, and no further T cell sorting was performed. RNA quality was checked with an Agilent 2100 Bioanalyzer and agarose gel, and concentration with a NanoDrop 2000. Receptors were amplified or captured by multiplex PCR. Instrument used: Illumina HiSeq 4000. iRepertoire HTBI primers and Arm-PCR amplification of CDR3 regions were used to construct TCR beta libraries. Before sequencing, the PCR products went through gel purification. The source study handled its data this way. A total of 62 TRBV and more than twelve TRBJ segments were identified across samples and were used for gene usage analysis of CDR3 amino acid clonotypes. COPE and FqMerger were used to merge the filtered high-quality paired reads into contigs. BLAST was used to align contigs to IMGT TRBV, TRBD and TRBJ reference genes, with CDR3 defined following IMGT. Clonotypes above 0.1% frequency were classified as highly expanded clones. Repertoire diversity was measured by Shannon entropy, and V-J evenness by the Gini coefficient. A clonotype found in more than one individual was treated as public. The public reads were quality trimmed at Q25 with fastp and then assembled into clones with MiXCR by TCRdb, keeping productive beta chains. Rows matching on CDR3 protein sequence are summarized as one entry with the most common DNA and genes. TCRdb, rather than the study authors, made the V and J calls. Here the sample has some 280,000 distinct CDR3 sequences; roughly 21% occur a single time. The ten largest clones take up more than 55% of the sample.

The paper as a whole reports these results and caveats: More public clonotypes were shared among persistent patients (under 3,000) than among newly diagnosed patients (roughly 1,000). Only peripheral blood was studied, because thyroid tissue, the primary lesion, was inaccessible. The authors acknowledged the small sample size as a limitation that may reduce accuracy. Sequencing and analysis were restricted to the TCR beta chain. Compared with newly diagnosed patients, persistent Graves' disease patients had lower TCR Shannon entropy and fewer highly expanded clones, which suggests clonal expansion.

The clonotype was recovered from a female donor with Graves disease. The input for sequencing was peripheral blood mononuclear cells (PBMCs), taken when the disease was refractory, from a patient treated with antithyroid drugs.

Here is the DNA: TGTGCCATCAGTGAAGTGGCACAAGATGGCTACACCTTC. It is translated as CAISEVAQDGYTF. The V and J genes are TRBV10-3 and TRBJ1-2; no D gene is confidently identified. V gives up 3 bases and J gives up 6 bases, and the segment between their germline ends measures 11 bases. The germline V gene yields ENHRY for CDR1 and SYGVKD for CDR2. From the cysteine up to the phenylalanine, the CDR3 has a length of 13 residues. Of all the DNA, just the CDR3 is kept, 39 bases in frame from base 1.